This entry lists 8 T cell receptor beta chains sequenced from one sample in a study of regulatory T cells in long-lasting Graves disease. Time point: persistent/refractory GD, antithyroid drugs over 5 years with positive TRAb. The TCR library was made from RNA that had been extracted from PBMCs in TRIzol. Relying on iRepertoire HTBI primers and Arm-PCR of CDR3 regions, the team built TCR beta libraries. Via MiXCR, TCRdb re-called the multiplex PCR reads, giving one row per CDR3 protein. The sample lists 500,000 to 800,000 distinct CDR3 sequences, about 30% occurring once. The material was peripheral blood mononuclear cells (PBMCs), obtained when the disease was refractory, from a patient treated with antithyroid drugs. These receptors came from a female donor with Graves disease.

The chain combines TRBV12-3 or TRBV12-4 with TRBJ1-3; D remains unclear. The V and J ends lost 5 bases and 0 bases respectively, with 14 bases between them. This CDR3 contains 16 residues. CDR3 DNA: TGTGCCAGCAGTCTCGGCGTCAGGAGCTCTGGAAACACCATATATTTT. Its protein product is CASSLGVRSSGNTIYF.

The chain is built from TRBV27 and TRBJ2-7, with a tentative D call TRBD1 (6 bases). This CDR3 has 15 amino acids. The germline V gene has CDR1 MNHEY and CDR2 SMNVEV (reference sequence). V shed 3 bases and J shed 5 bases, with 17 bases lying between them. CDR3 amino acids: CASSFLPTGANEQYF. The DNA of the CDR3 is TGTGCCAGCAGTTTTCTCCCGACAGGTGCTAACGAGCAGTACTTC.

The gene calls are TRBV6-1 and TRBJ2-1; no firm D call. Trimming shortened V by 6 bases and J by 7 bases, and 13 bases separated the two germline ends. The CDR3 is 13 amino acids. Germline lookup yields CDR1 MNHNS and CDR2 SASEGT. Here the CDR3 DNA reads TGTGCCAGCAGCGTGGACCTGGTTAATGAGCAGTTCTTC. It specifies CASSVDLVNEQFF.

A few counts support this clonotype. V is TRBV7-3 and J is TRBJ1-6; TRBD1 matches 7 bases. Trimming removed 2 bases from V and 5 bases from J; junction bases left unmatched: 6. Germline V gene sequence: CDR1 SGHTA, CDR2 FQGTGA. The CDR3 is made up of 16 amino acids. The CDR3 region has the DNA TGTGCCAGCAGCTTAGGACCGGGACAGAATAATTCACCCCTCCACTTT. The encoded protein is CASSLGPGQNNSPLHF.

This clonotype was recorded a few times. For the CDR3, the DNA is TGCGCCAGCAGCCAAGTACTAGCGGGGTCCGCGAACACCGGGGAGCTGTTTTTT. The encoded protein is CASSQVLAGSANTGELFF. The rearrangement joins TRBV4-1 to TRBJ2-2; 10 nucleotides agree with TRBD2. Germline V gives CDR1 MGHRA, CDR2 YSYEKL. V dropped 1 base and J dropped 0; count of bases not matched to a gene: 5. This CDR3 has 18 amino acids.

Notes on this clonotype: One end of the junction does not line up with germline, which may come from a read error. The chain combines TRBV5-1 with TRBJ1-1; D not resolved. The germline V gene encodes CDR1 SGHRS and CDR2 YFSETQ. This CDR3 is 15 amino acids long. The DNA of the CDR3 is TGTGCCAGCAGCTCACCGGGCAGAGCGAACACTGAAGCTTTCTTT. As protein: CASSSPGRANTEAFF.

This clonotype has just one count. CDR3 in amino acids: CASTGQEYSNQPQHF. CDR3 DNA: TGTGCCAGTACAGGACAGGAGTATAGCAATCAGCCCCAGCATTTT. The chain links TRBV19 to TRBJ1-5; the match to TRBD1 covers 7 bases. V shed 7 bases and J 0 bases; nucleotides not matched to a gene: 6. The CDR3 consists of 15 residues. Germline-derived CDR1 and CDR2 are LNHDA and SQIVND (reference sequence).

This clonotype turned up a few times. The CDR3 sequence: CASRSPGMNQPQHF. CDR3 nucleotide sequence: TGTGCCAGCAGGTCCCCAGGGATGAATCAGCCCCAGCATTTT. The rearrangement links TRBV6-1 to TRBJ1-5, with D tentatively TRBD1 (5 bases). Trimming pared 6 bases from V and 4 bases from J, leaving 13 bases between. The CDR3 spans 14 residues. Per germline, CDR1 MNHNS and CDR2 SASEGT.